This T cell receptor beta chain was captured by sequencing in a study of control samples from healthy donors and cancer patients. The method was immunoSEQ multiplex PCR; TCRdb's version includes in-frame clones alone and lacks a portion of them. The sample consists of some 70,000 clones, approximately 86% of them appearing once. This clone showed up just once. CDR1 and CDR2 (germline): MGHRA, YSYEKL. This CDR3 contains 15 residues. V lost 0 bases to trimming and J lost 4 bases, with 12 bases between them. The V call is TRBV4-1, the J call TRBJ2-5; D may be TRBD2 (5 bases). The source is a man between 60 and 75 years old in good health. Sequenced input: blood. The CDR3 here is CASSQDPSGLETQYF. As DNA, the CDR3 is TGCGCCAGCAGCCAAGATCCGTCGGGGTTAGAGACCCAGTACTTC.